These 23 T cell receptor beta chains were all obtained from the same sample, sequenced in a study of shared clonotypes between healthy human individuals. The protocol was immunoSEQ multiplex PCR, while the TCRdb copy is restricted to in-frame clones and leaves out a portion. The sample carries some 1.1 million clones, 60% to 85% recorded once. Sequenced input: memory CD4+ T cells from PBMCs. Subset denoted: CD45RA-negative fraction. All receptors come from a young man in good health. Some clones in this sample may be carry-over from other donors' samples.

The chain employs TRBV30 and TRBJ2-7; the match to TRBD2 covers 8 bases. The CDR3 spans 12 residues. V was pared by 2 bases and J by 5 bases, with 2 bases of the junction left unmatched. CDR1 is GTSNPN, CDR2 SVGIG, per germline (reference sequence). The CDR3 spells CAWSRTSHEQYF. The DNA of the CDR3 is TGTGCCTGGAGTCGGACTAGCCACGAGCAGTACTTC.

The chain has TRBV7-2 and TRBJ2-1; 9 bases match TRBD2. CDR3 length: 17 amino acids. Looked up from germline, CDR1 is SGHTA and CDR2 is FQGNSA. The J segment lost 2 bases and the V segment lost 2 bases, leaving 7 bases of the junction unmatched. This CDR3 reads CASSLRALAGAYNEQFF. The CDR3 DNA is TGTGCCAGCAGCTTAAGAGCTTTAGCGGGGGCCTACAATGAGCAGTTCTTC.

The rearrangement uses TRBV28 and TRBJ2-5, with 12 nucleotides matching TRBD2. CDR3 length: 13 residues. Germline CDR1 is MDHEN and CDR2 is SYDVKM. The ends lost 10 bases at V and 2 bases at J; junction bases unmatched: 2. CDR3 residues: CATTSGSQETQYF. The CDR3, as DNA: TGTGCCACGACTAGCGGGAGTCAAGAGACCCAGTACTTC.

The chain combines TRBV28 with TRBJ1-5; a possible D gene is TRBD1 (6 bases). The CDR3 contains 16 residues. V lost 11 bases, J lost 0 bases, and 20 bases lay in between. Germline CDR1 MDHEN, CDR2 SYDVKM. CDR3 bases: TGTGCCGCCTCGGAGGGGGGGCGAGATAGCAATCAGCCCCAGCATTTT. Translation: CAASEGGRDSNQPQHF. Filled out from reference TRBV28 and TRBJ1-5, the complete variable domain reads DVKVTQSSRYLVKRTGEKVFLECVQDMDHENMFWYRQDPGLGLRLIYFSYDVKMKEKGDIPEGYSVSREKKERFSLILESASTNQTSMYLCAASEGGRDSNQPQHFGDGTRLSIL.

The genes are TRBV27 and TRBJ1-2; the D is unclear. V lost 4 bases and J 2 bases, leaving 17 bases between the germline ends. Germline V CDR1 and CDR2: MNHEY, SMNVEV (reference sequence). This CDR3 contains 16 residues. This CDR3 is CASSSPGPRTNYGYTF. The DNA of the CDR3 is TGTGCCAGCAGTTCTCCCGGACCGAGGACCAACTATGGCTACACCTTC.

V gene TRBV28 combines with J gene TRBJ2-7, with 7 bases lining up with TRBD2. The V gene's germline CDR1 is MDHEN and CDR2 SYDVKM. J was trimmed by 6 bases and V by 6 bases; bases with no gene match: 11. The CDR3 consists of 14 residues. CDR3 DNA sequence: TGTGCCAGCAGGGCCTTGGGGCGGGAGACCGAGCAGTACTTC. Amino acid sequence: CASRALGRETEQYF.

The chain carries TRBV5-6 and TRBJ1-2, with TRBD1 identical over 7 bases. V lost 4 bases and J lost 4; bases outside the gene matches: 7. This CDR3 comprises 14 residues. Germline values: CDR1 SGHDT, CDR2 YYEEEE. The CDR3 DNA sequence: TGTGCCAGCAGCCGACAGGGACCTTTCTATGGCTACACCTTC. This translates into CASSRQGPFYGYTF.

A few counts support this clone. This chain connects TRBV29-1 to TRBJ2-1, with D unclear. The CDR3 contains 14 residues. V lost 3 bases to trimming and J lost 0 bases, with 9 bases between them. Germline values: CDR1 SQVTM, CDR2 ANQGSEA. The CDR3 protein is CSVESGSSYNEQFF. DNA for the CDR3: TGCAGCGTTGAGTCCGGAAGCTCCTACAATGAGCAGTTCTTC.

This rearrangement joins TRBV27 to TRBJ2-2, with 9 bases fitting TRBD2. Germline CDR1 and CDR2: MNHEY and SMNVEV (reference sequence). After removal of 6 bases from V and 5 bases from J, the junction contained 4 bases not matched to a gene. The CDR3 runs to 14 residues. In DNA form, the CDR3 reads TGTGCCAGCAGCCCCGGACTAGCGACCGGGGAGCTGTTTTTT. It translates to CASSPGLATGELFF.

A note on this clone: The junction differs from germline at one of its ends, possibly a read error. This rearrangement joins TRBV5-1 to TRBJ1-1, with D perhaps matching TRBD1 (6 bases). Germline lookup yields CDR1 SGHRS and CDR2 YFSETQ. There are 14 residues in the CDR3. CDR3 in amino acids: CASSLTGMNPEAFF. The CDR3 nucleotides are TGCGCCAGCAGTCTTACAGGGATGAACCCTGAAGCTTTCTTT.

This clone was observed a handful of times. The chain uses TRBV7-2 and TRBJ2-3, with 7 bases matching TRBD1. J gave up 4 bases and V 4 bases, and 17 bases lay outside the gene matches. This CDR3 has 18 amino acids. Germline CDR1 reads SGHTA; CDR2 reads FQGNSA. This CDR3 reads CASSSRGTATGAADTQYF. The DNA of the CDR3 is TGTGCCAGCAGCTCCCGTGGGACAGCAACAGGAGCAGCAGATACGCAGTATTTT.

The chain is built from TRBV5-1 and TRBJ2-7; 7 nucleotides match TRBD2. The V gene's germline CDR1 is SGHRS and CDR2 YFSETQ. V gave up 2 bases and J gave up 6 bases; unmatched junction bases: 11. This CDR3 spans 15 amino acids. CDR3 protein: CASSLLPSGGGEQYF. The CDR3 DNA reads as TGCGCCAGCAGCTTATTACCTAGCGGCGGGGGCGAGCAGTACTTC.

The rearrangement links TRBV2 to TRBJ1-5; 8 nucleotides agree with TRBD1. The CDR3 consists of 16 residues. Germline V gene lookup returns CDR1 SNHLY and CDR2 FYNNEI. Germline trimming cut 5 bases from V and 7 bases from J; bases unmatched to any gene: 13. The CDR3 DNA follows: TGTGCCAGCAGTTGGACAGGGACGGGGTCAGGCCAGCCCCAGCATTTT. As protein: CASSWTGTGSGQPQHF.

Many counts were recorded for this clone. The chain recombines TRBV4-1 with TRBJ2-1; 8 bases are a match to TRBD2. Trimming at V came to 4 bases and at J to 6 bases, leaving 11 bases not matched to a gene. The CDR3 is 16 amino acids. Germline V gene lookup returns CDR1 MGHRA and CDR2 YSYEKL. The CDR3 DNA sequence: TGCGCCAGCAGCCTAAGCGGGAGTAGTTGGAGCAATGAGCAGTTCTTC. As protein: CASSLSGSSWSNEQFF.

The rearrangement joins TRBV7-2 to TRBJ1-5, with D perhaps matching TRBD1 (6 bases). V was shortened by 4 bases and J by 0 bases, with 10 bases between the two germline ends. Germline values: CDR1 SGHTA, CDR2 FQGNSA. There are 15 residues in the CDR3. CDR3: CASSSTQGSNQPQHF. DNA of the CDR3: TGTGCCAGCAGCTCTACACAGGGTAGCAATCAGCCCCAGCATTTT.

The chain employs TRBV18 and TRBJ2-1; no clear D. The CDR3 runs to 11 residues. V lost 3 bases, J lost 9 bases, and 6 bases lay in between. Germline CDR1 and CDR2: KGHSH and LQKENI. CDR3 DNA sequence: TGTGCCAGCTCACCGGGTGGTGAGCAGTTCTTC. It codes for CASSPGGEQFF. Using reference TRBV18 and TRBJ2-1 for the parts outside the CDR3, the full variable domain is NAGVMQNPRHLVRRRGQEARLRCSPMKGHSHVYWYRQLPEEGLKFMVYLQKENIIDESGMPKERFSAEFPKEGPSILRIQQVVRGDSAAYFCASSPGGEQFFGPGTRLTVL.

The chain's CDR3 is CASSWGQGWETQYF. DNA for the CDR3: TGTGCCAGCAGCTGGGGACAGGGCTGGGAGACCCAGTACTTC. The chain combines TRBV11-2 with TRBJ2-5; TRBD1 agrees at 9 bases. Trimming at V came to 4 bases and at J to 5 bases, leaving 5 bases not matched to a gene. Germline V gives CDR1 SGHAT, CDR2 FQNNGV. This CDR3 has 14 amino acids.

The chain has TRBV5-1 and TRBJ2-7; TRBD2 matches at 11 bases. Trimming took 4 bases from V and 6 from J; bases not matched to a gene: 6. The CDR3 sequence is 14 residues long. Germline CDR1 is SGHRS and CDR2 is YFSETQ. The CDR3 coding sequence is TGCGCCAGCAGCGCACTAGCGGGAGAAAGCGAGCAGTACTTC. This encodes CASSALAGESEQYF.

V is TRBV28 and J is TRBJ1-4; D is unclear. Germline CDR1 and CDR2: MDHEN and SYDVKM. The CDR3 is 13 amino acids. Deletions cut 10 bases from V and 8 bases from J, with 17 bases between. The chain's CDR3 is CATAGIPGEKLFF. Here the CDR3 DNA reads TGTGCCACTGCGGGGATACCGGGAGAAAAACTGTTTTTT.

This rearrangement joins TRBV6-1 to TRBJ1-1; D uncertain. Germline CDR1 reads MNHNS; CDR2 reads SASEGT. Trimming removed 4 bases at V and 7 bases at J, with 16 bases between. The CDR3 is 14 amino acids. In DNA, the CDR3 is TGTGCCAGCAGTGGGGCCACACGGGTGGGTGAAGCTTTCTTT. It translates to CASSGATRVGEAFF.

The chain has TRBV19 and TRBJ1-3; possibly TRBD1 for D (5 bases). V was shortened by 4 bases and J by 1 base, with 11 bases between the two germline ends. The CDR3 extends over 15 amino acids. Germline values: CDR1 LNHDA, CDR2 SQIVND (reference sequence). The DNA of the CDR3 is TGTGCCAGTAGTACGAACCGACAGTCTGGAAACACCATATATTTT. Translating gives CASSTNRQSGNTIYF.

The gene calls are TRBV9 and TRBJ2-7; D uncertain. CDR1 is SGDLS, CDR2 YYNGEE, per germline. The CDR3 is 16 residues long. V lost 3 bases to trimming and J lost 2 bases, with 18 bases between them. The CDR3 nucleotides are TGTGCCAGCAGCGCAGGTCCGGGCGCCACCACCTACGAGCAGTACTTC. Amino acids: CASSAGPGATTYEQYF.

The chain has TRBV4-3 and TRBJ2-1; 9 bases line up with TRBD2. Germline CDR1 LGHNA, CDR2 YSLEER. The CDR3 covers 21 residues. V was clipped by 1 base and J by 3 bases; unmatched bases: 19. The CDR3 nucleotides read TGCGCCAGCAGCCAAGTCCCGCTTAGCGGGAGTGCTGGGGGGGGCTACAATGAGCAGTTCTTC. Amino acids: CASSQVPLSGSAGGGYNEQFF.